This record looks at one T cell receptor beta chain sequence and its context. Germline CDR1 is SGDLS and CDR2 is YYNGEE. The CDR3 consists of 14 residues. V shed 3 bases and J 5 bases; nucleotides not matched to a gene: 7. The data are from a study of somatic mutations in cytotoxic T cells in rheumatoid arthritis. Sequencing was performed with immunoSEQ multiplex PCR; in TCRdb, only in-frame clones are kept and a portion is missing. The sample records 15,000 to 20,000 clones, around 80% being singletons. This chain joins TRBV9 and TRBJ1-2; 7 bases are shared with TRBD1. What was sequenced was CD8+ T cells sorted from blood. The sequence came from an adult with rheumatoid arthritis. CDR3 sequence reads: CASSAWDSQYGYTF. CDR3 bases: TGTGCCAGCAGCGCGTGGGACAGTCAATATGGCTACACCTTC.